This T cell receptor beta chain was captured in a study of post-analysis software for immune sequencing data. Overall study results and limits: The study found TRBV5-6, TRBV5-1 and TRBV20-1 among roughly 5 TRBV segments more frequent in patients than controls. The study found significantly lower normalized Chao1 diversity in multiple sclerosis patients than in controls.

About this clonotype: What it binds is unknown.

The CDR3 has 16 amino acids. CDR1 is MDHEN and CDR2 is SYDVKM in the germline V gene. V dropped 1 base and J dropped 2; count of bases not matched to a gene: 5. cDNA libraries for TCR beta contained unique molecular identifiers. With roughly 0.95 to 11 million T cells as the source, some 500,000 cDNA molecules resulted. MiXCR was run by TCRdb on the PCR reads, yielding one entry per CDR3 protein. The repertoire holds roughly 400,000 distinct CDR3 sequences, with 39% as singletons. The material sequenced was blood. This receptor was obtained from a girl aged 2-15 years with multiple sclerosis. The gene calls are TRBV28 and TRBJ1-5; 7 bases agree with TRBD1. In DNA form, the CDR3 reads TGTGCCAGCAGTTTATACAGGGGCGGCGGCAATCAGCCCCAGCATTTT. Translating it yields CASSLYRGGGNQPQHF.